This T cell receptor beta chain is drawn from a study of spatial heterogeneity in lung cancer. With 5 bases removed from V and 0 bases from J, the gap between germline ends came to 16 bases. This CDR3 has 16 residues. The germline CDR1 and CDR2 sequences are SEHNR and FQNEAQ (reference sequence). Individual TCR cDNA molecules each bore their own unique molecular identifier. Using its own MiXCR run on the 5' RACE reads, TCRdb lists one record per CDR3 protein. This table has around 100,000 distinct CDR3 sequences, 10% to 11% appearing once. Stated time point: blood at routine non-recurrence follow-up after resection.

The specimen comprised PBMCs, sampled at follow-up. The genes are TRBV7-9 and TRBJ1-1; tentatively, D is TRBD1 (5 bases). This TCR derives from a female donor with early-stage non-small cell lung cancer. The CDR3: CASSPWGPPLNTEAFF. The CDR3 bases are TGTGCCAGCAGCCCTTGGGGCCCCCCCTTGAACACTGAAGCTTTCTTT. The full variable domain, completed using reference TRBV7-9 and TRBJ1-1, is DTGVSQNPRHKITKRGQNVTFRCDPISEHNRLYWYRQTLGQGPEFLTYFQNEAQLEKSRLLSDRFSAERPKGSFSTLEIQRTEQGDSAMYLCASSPWGPPLNTEAFFGQGTRLTVV.